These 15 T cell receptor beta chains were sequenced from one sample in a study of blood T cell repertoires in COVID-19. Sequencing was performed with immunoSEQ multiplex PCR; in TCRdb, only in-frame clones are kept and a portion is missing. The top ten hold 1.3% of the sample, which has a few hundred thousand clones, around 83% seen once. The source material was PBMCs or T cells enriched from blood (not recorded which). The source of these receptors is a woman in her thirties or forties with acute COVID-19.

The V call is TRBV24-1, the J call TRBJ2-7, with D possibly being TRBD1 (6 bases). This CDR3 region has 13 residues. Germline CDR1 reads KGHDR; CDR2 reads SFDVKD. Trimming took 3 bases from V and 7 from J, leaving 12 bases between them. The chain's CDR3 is CATSDTGFQEQYF. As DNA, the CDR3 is TGTGCCACCAGTGATACAGGGTTCCAGGAGCAGTACTTC.

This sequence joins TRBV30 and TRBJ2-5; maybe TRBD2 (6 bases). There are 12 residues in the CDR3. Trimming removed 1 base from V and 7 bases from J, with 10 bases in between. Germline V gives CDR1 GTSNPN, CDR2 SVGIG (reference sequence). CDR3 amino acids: CAWSGGRMTQYF. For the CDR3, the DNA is TGTGCCTGGAGTGGAGGGAGGATGACCCAGTACTTC. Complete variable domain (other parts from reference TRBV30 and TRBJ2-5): SQTIHQWPATLVQPVGSPLSLECTVEGTSNPNLYWYRQAAGRGLQLLFYSVGIGQISSEVPQNLSASRPQDRQFILSSKKLLLSDSGFYLCAWSGGRMTQYFGPGTRLLVL.

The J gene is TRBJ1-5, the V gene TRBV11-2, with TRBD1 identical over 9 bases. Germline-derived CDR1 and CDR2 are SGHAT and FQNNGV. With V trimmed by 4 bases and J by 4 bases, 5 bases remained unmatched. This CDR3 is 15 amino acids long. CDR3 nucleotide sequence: TGTGCCAGCAGCTCGGGACAGGGAGGGAATCAGCCCCAGCATTTT. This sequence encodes CASSSGQGGNQPQHF.

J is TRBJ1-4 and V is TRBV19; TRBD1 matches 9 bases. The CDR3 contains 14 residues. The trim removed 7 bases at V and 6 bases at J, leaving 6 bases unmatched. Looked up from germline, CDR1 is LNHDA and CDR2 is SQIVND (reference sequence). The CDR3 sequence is CASKDRGGDEKLFF. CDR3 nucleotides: TGTGCCAGTAAGGACAGGGGAGGAGATGAAAAACTGTTTTTT.

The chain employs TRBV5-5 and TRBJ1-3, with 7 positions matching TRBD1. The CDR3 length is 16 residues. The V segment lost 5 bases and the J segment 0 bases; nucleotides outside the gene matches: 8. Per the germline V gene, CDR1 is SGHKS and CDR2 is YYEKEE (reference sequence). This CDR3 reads CASRPTGTVSGNTIYF. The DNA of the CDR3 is TGTGCCAGCAGGCCAACCGGGACAGTCTCTGGAAACACCATATATTTT.

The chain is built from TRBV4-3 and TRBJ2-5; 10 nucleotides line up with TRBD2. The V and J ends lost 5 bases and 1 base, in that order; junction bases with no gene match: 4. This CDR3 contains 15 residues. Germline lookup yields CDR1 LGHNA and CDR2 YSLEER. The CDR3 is CASSALAGVQETQYF. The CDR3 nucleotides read TGCGCCAGCAGCGCTCTAGCGGGGGTCCAAGAGACCCAGTACTTC.

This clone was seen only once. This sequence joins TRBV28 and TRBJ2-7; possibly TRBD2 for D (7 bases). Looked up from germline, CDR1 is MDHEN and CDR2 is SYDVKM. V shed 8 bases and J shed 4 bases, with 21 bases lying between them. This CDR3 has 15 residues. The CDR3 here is CASSPFGGGPYEQYF. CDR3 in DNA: TGTGCCAGCTCGCCTTTTGGGGGGGGGCCGTACGAGCAGTACTTC.

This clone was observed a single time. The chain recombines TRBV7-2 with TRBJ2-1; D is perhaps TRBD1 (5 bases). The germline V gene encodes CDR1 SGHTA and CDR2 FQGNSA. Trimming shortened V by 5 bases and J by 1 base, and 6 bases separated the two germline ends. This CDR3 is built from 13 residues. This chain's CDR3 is CASSRQSYNEQFF. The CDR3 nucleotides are TGTGCCAGCAGCAGACAGTCCTACAATGAGCAGTTCTTC.

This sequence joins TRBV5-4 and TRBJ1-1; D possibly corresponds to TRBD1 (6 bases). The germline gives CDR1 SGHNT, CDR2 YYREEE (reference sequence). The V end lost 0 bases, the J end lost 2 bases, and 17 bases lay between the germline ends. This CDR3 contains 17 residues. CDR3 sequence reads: CASSLGPSGGGNTEAFF. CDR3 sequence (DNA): TGTGCCAGCAGCTTGGGTCCCAGCGGGGGCGGAAACACTGAAGCTTTCTTT.

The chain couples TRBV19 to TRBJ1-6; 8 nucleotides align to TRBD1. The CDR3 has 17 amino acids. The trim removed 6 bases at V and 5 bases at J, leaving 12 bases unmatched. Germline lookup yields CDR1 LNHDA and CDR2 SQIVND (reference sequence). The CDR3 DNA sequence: TGTGCCAGTAGACTACCGCAGGGGGCAACGGATAATTCACCCCTCCACTTT. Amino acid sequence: CASRLPQGATDNSPLHF.

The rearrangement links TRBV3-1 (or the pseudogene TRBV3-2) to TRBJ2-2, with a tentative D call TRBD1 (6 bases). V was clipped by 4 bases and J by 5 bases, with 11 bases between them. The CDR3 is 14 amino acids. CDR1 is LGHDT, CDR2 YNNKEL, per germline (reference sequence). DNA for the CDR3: TGTGCCAGCAGCCGGACAGAACGGACCGGGGAGCTGTTTTTT. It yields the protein CASSRTERTGELFF.

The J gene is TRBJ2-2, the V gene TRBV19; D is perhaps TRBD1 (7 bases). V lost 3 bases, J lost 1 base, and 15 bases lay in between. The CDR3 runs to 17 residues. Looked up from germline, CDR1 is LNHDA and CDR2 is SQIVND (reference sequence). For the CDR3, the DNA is TGTGCCAGTAGTATGAGTCGCGGGACAGTGAACACCGGGGAGCTGTTTTTT. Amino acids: CASSMSRGTVNTGELFF. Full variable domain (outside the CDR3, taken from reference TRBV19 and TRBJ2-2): DGGITQSPKYLFRKEGQNVTLSCEQNLNHDAMYWYRQDPGQGLRLIYYSQIVNDFQKGDIAEGYSVSREKKESFPLTVTSAQKNPTAFYLCASSMSRGTVNTGELFFGEGSRLTVL.

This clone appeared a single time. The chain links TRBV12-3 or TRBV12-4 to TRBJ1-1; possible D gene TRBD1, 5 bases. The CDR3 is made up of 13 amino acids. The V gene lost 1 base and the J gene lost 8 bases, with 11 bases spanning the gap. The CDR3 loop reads CASSLGGGGEAFF. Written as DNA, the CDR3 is TGTGCCAGCAGTTTAGGTGGGGGAGGGGAAGCTTTCTTT.

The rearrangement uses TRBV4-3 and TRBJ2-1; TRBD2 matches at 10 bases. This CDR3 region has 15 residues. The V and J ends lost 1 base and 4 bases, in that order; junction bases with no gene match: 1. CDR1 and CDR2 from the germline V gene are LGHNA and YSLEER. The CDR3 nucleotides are TGCGCCAGCAGCCAAGCTAGCGGGGGATACAATGAGCAGTTCTTC. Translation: CASSQASGGYNEQFF.

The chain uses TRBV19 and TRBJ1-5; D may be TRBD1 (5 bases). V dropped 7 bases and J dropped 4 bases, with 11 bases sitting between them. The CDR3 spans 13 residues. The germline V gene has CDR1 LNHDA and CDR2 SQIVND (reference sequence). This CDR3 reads CASNTGGNQPQHF. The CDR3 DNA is TGTGCCAGTAACACAGGAGGGAATCAGCCCCAGCATTTT.